The T cell receptor beta chain described here comes from a study of blood T cell repertoires in COVID-19. As for the study in general: Sites across the United States, Italy and Spain contributed samples from acute and convalescent COVID-19. PBMCs, B-cell-depleted T cells, or T cells provided the cDNA or gDNA that made up the material.

The CDR3 runs 15 residues. The germline CDR1 and CDR2 sequences are SGHNT and YENEEA. V lost 3 bases to trimming and J lost 8 bases, with 17 bases between them. Original analysis: For nucleated cells, counts were estimated from reference gene primer amplification. TCRdb keeps only in-frame clones here, not all; method: immunoSEQ multiplex PCR. V, J and clone size are taken as reported in that table, and D and trimming were inferred from the DNA itself. In the table there are more than 140,000 clones, about 85% of which are singletons. This clone is a singleton in its sample. The V call is TRBV11-3, the J call TRBJ2-1; D not certain. This clonotype originated in a human donor in a cohort sampled during active COVID-19. The specimen sequenced was peripheral blood. CDR3 residues: CASSLVGQPLDEQFF. As DNA, the CDR3 is TGTGCCAGCAGCTTGGTGGGCCAGCCGTTGGATGAGCAGTTCTTC.